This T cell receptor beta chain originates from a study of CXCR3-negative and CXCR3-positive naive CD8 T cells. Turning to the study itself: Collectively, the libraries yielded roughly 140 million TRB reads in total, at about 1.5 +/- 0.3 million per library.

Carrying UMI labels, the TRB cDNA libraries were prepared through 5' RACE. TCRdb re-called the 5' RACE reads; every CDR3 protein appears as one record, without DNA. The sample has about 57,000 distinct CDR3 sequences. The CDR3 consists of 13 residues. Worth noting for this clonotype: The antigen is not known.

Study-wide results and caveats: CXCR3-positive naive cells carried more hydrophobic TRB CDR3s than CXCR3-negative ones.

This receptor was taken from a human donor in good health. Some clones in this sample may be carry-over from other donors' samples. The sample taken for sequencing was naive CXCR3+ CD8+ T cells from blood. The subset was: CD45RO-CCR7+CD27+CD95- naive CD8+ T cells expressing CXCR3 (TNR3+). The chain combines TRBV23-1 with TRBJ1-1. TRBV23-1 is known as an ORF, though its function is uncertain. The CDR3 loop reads CASSRKGNTEAFF.